This TCR beta chain emerged from a study of blood T cell repertoires in COVID-19. Whole-study context: Researchers got acute and convalescent COVID-19 samples from the United States, Italy and Spain.

Clones were sequenced by immunoSEQ multiplex PCR, and TCRdb holds only the in-frame ones, with some missing. Among over 70,000 clones listed, 75% to 90% were seen once. This clone has a handful of counts. Trimming took 7 bases from V and 7 from J, leaving 16 bases between them. The CDR3 contains 14 residues. Germline CDR1 is MDHEN and CDR2 is SYDVKM. V usage is TRBV28 and J usage is TRBJ1-4, with D possibly matching TRBD1 (6 bases). The sequence came from a human donor in a cohort sampled during active COVID-19. The specimen was peripheral blood. CDR3 sequence: CASTSGTRSEKLFF. The CDR3, as DNA: TGTGCCAGCACCTCCGGGACAAGGTCTGAAAAACTGTTTTTT.